This T cell receptor (beta chain) was documented in a study of regulatory T cells in long-lasting Graves disease. TCR beta libraries were built with iRepertoire HTBI primers and Arm-PCR of CDR3 regions. TCRdb redid the calling of the multiplex PCR reads with MiXCR, one entry per CDR3 protein. The sample contains roughly 500,000 distinct CDR3 sequences, 14% of which appear only once. The CDR3 spans 13 residues. V shed 3 bases, J shed 6 bases, and the junction held 8 bases outside the gene matches. Germline-derived CDR1 and CDR2 are DFQATT and SNEGSKA (reference sequence). This clonotype was observed many times. Described time point: newly diagnosed GD, antithyroid drugs for less than 3 months. PBMCs were the source of the RNA used for TCR sequencing. These data were also reused for a study on T cells in Graves' hyperthyroidism and ophthalmopathy. That report notes: Separation of ophthalmopathy from stable hyperthyroidism was achieved by a 13 V-J model.

The sample here was peripheral blood mononuclear cells (PBMCs), taken at new diagnosis, from a patient treated with antithyroid drugs. This chain joins TRBV20-1 and TRBJ2-7, with 7 bases aligning to TRBD1. The receptor's source is a woman aged 50 to 60 with Graves disease. In DNA form, the CDR3 reads TGCAGTGCTAGGCCAACAGGGGTCCGCGAGCAGTACTTC. Translated, it gives CSARPTGVREQYF.